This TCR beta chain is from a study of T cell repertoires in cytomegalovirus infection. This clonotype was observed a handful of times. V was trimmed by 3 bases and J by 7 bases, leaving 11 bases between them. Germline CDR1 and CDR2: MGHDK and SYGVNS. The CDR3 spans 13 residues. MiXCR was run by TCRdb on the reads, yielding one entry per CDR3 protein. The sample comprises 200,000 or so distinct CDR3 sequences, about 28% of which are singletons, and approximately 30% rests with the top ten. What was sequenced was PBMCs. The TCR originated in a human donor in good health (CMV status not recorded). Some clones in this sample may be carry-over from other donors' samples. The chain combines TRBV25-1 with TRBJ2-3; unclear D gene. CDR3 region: CASSDPGGNTQYF. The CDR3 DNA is TGTGCCAGCAGTGATCCAGGTGGCAATACGCAGTATTTT.